This TCR beta chain was documented in a study of blood T cell repertoires in COVID-19 (dated by TCRdb to 2020 to 2022). For the study in its entirety: Collaborator samples came from the United States, Italy and Spain and covered acute and convalescent phases of COVID-19. The material from the prospective study consisted of cDNA or gDNA derived from T cells, B-cell-depleted T cells, or PBMCs. Subjects who had been exposed to COVID-19, were actively infected with it, or had recovered from it provided the deeply sampled blood TCRbeta repertoires that made up the dataset. The repertoires were released in a freely available public database intended as a resource for research on the immune response to SARS-CoV-2. The samples were drawn from the first 160 participants of the ongoing ImmuneRACE study and from over 950 subjects provided by 6 global collaborators. Nearly every sample came with metadata listing a de-identified subject ID, COVID-19 status, age in years and sex. Where available, HLA class I and class II types were taken from metadata supplied by the sample provider and were not determined by assay-based typing.

The collaborating institutions used their own protocols to collect whole blood in K2EDTA tubes. For TCRbeta analysis, collaborators shipped samples in one of three forms: frozen whole blood, isolated PBMCs, or DNA extracted from either of those sample types. From the cysteine up to the phenylalanine, the CDR3 has a length of 18 residues. Only the CDR3 region is kept as DNA, spanning 54 bases read in frame from base 1. The germline V gene yields MNHEY for CDR1 and SVGEGT for CDR2. V trim: 6 bases; J trim: 3 bases; unmatched bases: 13. TCRbeta CDR3 regions were amplified from genomic DNA by means of the immunoSEQ Assay, a bias-controlled multiplex PCR. Under the source paper's analysis protocol: The number of nucleated cells in each sample was estimated by amplification of reference gene primers within the assay. To quantify the absolute abundance of each unique TCRbeta CDR3 rearrangement, sequence reads were collapsed and filtered. For each sample, productive Simpson clonality was calculated as the square root of Simpson's diversity index over productive rearrangements. What TCRdb holds here is the immuneACCESS table cut down to in-frame rearrangements. Part of the clones is not present; checked against another copy, under half of the missing clones reflect an unresolved V gene, and the others are unexplained. V, J and clone size are taken as reported in that table, and D and trimming were inferred from the DNA itself. Present in this sample are over 75,000 clones, roughly 90% of which were seen just once. The ten largest make up around 2.5% of the sample.

As for this clone: The specificity of this receptor is unknown. Base qualities were left out, and no much larger clone turns up one base away.

What the authors observed across the whole study: Clinical and demographic metadata were provided uncurated, with the amount varying by source and participant.

The chain is assembled from TRBV6-2 or TRBV6-3 and TRBJ2-2, and TRBD2 matches 10 of the central bases. Input material: peripheral blood. The origin of this receptor is a human donor with active COVID-19. The donor label of this sample is uncertain. The CDR3 region has the sequence CASSRDGSGGAYTGELFF. The DNA sequence is TGTGCCAGCAGCAGAGACGGGAGCGGGGGGGCCTACACCGGGGAGCTGTTTTTT.